The clone carrying this T cell receptor (beta chain) came up a few times. Its antigen is not known. The sample comes from a study of CD8 T cells in ankylosing spondylitis. Notes on the study in general: Researchers report that disease-linked clones proved CD8+ and relatively rare in peripheral blood. Typical of ankylosing spondylitis blood, it appeared, was a TCR beta motif of seven to nine highly homologous variants. In the blood and synovial fluid of reactive arthritis, some motif variants had been previously reported.

Molecular-barcoded quantitative 5'-RACE produced these TCR beta libraries. TCRdb re-called the 5' RACE reads through MiXCR, storing one row per CDR3 protein. The repertoire includes roughly 190,000 distinct CDR3 sequences, roughly 13% of them detected once, and approximately 16% sits in the top ten. Sequencing was carried out using blood, either unsorted or a sorted T cell fraction (not recorded which). The origin of this receptor is a male donor with ankylosing spondylitis or in good health (not recorded which).

This CDR3 reads CASSLRTEQYF. For the CDR3, the DNA is TGTGCCAGCAGCTTACGGACCGAGCAGTACTTC. The rearrangement uses TRBV13 and TRBJ2-7; D not certain. The CDR3 contains 11 residues. V gave up 2 bases and J gave up 6 bases, with 5 bases separating them. CDR1 is PRHDT and CDR2 is FYEKMQ in the germline V gene (reference sequence).